Listed here are 12 T cell receptor beta chains from one sample, sequenced in a study of blood T cells in healthy people across ages. Using a J-beta primer mix together with a sample-barcoded 5' primer, a second PCR was run for about 7 to 12 cycles. One entry per CDR3 protein results from TCRdb running MiXCR on the 5' RACE reads. The table includes under 1,100,000 distinct CDR3 sequences, around 25% detected once. The sample also formed part of further work on T cells of mothers and their children.

Sequenced sample: blood. Receptors originate from a girl aged 2 to 9 in good health.

Remarks on this clonotype: One end of the junction varies from germline; a read error may be responsible. The chain links TRBV27 to TRBJ1-1, with D unresolved. Germline V lookup: CDR1 MNHEY, CDR2 SMNVEV (reference sequence). The CDR3 sequence is 12 residues long. This CDR3 is CASMKSFHEAFF. The CDR3 region has the DNA TGCGCCAGCATGAAATCCTTCCATGAAGCTTTCTTT.

This clonotype was seen more than once but under ten times. The chain has TRBV29-1 and TRBJ2-5; TRBD1 agrees at 8 bases. The J call may be incorrect, as the DNA end agrees better with TRBJ2-7. The germline CDR1 and CDR2 sequences are SQVTM and ANQGSEA. This CDR3 is built from 11 residues. The CDR3, as DNA: TGCAGCGCCAAGGACAGGGACGAGCAGTACTTC. It is translated as CSAKDRDEQYF.

DNA of the CDR3: TGTGCCAGCAGTCAGACGAGGGATAGCGCGATTACGGATACGCAGTATTTT. Its protein product is CASSQTRDSAITDTQYF. The chain has TRBV6-2 or TRBV6-3 and TRBJ2-3; the D gene is possibly TRBD2 (5 bases). The V end was cut by 5 bases, the J end by 6 bases, with 24 bases between. This CDR3 has 17 amino acids. The germline gives CDR1 MNHEY, CDR2 SVGEGT.

This clonotype has just a few counts. The genes are TRBV7-8 and TRBJ2-7; possibly TRBD1 for D (6 bases). V dropped 5 bases and J dropped 3 bases, with 14 bases sitting between them. There are 14 residues in the CDR3. Per germline, CDR1 SGHVS and CDR2 FQNEAQ. CDR3 in amino acids: CASSPIPDSYEQYF. DNA for the CDR3: TGTGCCAGCAGCCCGATCCCGGACAGCTACGAGCAGTACTTC.

J is TRBJ1-2 and V is TRBV29-1, with D perhaps matching TRBD1 (5 bases). Per the germline V gene, CDR1 is SQVTM and CDR2 is ANQGSEA. The CDR3 length is 13 residues. The V end was cut by 4 bases, the J end by 3 bases, with 12 bases between. This chain's CDR3 is CSVVQGQDYGYTF. CDR3 nucleotide sequence: TGCAGCGTTGTGCAGGGCCAGGACTATGGCTACACCTTC.

The chain recombines TRBV28 with TRBJ2-7; TRBD2 matches 10 bases. Germline lookup yields CDR1 MDHEN and CDR2 SYDVKM. J lost 5 bases, V lost 3 bases, and 13 bases had no gene match. The CDR3 covers 17 residues. CDR3 region: CASSFWGSQREGNEQYF. CDR3 coding DNA: TGTGCCAGCAGTTTTTGGGGTAGCCAGCGGGAGGGCAACGAGCAGTACTTC.

The V call is TRBV29-1, the J call TRBJ2-5; D is ambiguous. The CDR3 runs 14 residues. Trimming pared 2 bases from V and 2 bases from J, leaving 12 bases between. Germline V gives CDR1 SQVTM, CDR2 ANQGSEA. The CDR3 coding sequence is TGCAGCGTTGAATACAGAGCCCCGCAAGAGACCCAGTACTTC. Protein: CSVEYRAPQETQYF.

The chain has TRBV7-9 and TRBJ2-4, with D hard to call. V lost 1 base and J 0 bases, leaving 10 bases between the germline ends. Germline CDR1 SEHNR, CDR2 FQNEAQ (reference sequence). The CDR3 totals 16 residues. The CDR3 is CASSLGDFLAKNIQYF. CDR3 nucleotides: TGTGCCAGCAGCTTAGGAGATTTTCTAGCCAAAAACATTCAGTACTTC. Variable domain in full (rest from reference TRBV7-9 and TRBJ2-4): DTGVSQNPRHKITKRGQNVTFRCDPISEHNRLYWYRQTLGQGPEFLTYFQNEAQLEKSRLLSDRFSAERPKGSFSTLEIQRTEQGDSAMYLCASSLGDFLAKNIQYFGAGTRLSVL.

This clonotype appeared a few times. This sequence joins TRBV4-3 and TRBJ2-4; D is tentatively TRBD1 or TRBD2 (5 bases each). The V gene lost 1 base and the J gene lost 5 bases, with 9 bases spanning the gap. This CDR3 has 14 amino acids. CDR1 LGHNA and CDR2 YSLEER come from the germline V gene. This CDR3 is CASSQVQGENIQYF. Here the CDR3 DNA reads TGCGCCAGCAGCCAAGTTCAGGGAGAAAACATTCAGTACTTC.

This sequence joins TRBV3-1 and TRBJ2-5, with a weak D call TRBD1 (6 bases). The germline CDR1 and CDR2 sequences are LGHDT and YNNKEL (reference sequence). Trimming pared 5 bases from V and 4 bases from J, leaving 17 bases between. The CDR3 totals 15 residues. The CDR3 DNA reads TGTGCCAGCAGCGTACCGGACAGAAGCTTAGAGACCCAGTACTTC. Translating it yields CASSVPDRSLETQYF.

About this clonotype: Because the CDR3 is missing its conserved closing phenylalanine or tryptophan, this is likely a read error. This chain connects TRBV11-1 to TRBJ1-2; TRBD1 might be the D (5 bases). Germline values: CDR1 SGHAT, CDR2 FQDESV (reference sequence). The CDR3 is made up of 13 amino acids. V was cut by 2 bases and J by 4 bases, with 8 bases left in between. The CDR3, as DNA: TGTGCCAGCAGCTTACCAGGGCTCTATGGCTACACCCTC. Protein: CASSLPGLYGYTL.

This chain connects TRBV5-6 to TRBJ1-6; D ambiguous. The germline gives CDR1 SGHDT, CDR2 YYEEEE. V was pared by 0 bases and J by 7 bases, with 11 bases between. The CDR3 loop spans 15 amino acids. The CDR3 DNA is TGTGCCAGCAGCTTGGTGCGGACGGAGAATTCACCCCTCCACTTT. This gives the protein CASSLVRTENSPLHF.